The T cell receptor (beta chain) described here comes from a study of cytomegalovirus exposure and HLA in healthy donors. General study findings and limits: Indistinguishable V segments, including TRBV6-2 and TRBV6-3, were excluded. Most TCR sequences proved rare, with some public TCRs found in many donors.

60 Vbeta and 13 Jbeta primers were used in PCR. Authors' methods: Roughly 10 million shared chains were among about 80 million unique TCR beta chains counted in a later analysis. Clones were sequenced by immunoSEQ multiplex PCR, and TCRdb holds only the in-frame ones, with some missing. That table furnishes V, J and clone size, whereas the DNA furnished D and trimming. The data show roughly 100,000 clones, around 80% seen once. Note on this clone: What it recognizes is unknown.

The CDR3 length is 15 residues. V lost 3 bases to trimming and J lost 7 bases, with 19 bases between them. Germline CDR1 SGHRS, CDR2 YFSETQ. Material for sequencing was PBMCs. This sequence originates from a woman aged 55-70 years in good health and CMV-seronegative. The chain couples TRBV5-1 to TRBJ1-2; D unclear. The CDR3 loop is CASSSSANPGGGYTF. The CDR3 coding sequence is TGCGCCAGCAGCTCTTCAGCTAACCCTGGCGGTGGCTACACCTTC.